A single T cell receptor (beta chain) is shown here with its context. The clone's antigen remains unknown. Base qualities are not provided; no much larger clone lies one nucleotide away. The data belong to a study of lymphopenia after photon versus proton radiotherapy (dated by TCRdb to between 2018 and 2021). Regarding the complete study: Photon and proton radiation therapy were compared by the study for their immunological effects in patients with gastrointestinal tumors who developed high-grade lymphopenia. The cohort comprised about 19 patients with gastrointestinal tumors who received either photon or proton therapy and then developed lymphopenia. The goal of the study was to describe how the two radiation modalities differ in their effects on the immune system.

The germline V and J ends show losses of 6 bases and 6 bases respectively, and no gene match explains 10 bases of the junction. From the cysteine through the phenylalanine, the CDR3 covers 15 amino acids. Only the CDR3 DNA stays, 45 bases, in frame from base 1. The germline V gene yields MNHNS for CDR1 and SASEGT for CDR2. What the work shows at the level of the full study, not this receptor alone: After the lymphocyte count nadir, photon-treated repertoires showed oligoclonal expansion, especially of CD8+ Temra cells, which drove the drop in diversity. Relative stability during treatment was observed in proton-treated patients, whereas loss of naive T cells and TCR diversity and gain of effector/memory populations were observed in photon-treated patients. Across the cohort, a larger post-nadir drop in TCR diversity was inversely correlated with overall survival time among patients who died. The survival association was examined only in patients who died, and the authors described better survival with proton therapy as a possibility, not as a demonstrated result.

Libraries were constructed by the immunoSEQ multiplex PCR assay. T cell repertoires were profiled by deep sequencing of rearranged TCR beta loci, alongside multiparametric flow cytometry. The source is immuneACCESS, and TCRdb retained only in-frame sequences with V and J called. Part of the clones is not carried over; for the studies checked, unresolved V genes explain less than half of this, and the remainder is unexplained. This sample comprises about 83,000 clones, approximately 82% of them detected only once. The ten largest clones add up to around 1.4% of the sample. The chain uses TRBV6-1 and TRBJ2-7, with 11 bases matching TRBD2. The sample in question was peripheral blood, obtained from a patient treated with proton-based radiotherapy. The receptor was isolated from a man in his fifties or sixties with pancreatic cancer. The CDR3 corresponds to CASRIAGGPSSEQYF. At the DNA level, the sequence is TGTGCCAGCAGAATAGCGGGAGGGCCTTCTTCCGAGCAGTACTTC.